The clone carrying this TCR beta chain was observed at least ten times. A sample-barcoded 5' primer and a J-beta primer mix were used in a second PCR of roughly 6 to 11 cycles. MiXCR was run by TCRdb on the 5' RACE reads, yielding one entry per CDR3 protein. The table lists roughly 1,700,000 distinct CDR3 sequences, under 30% of them singletons. V gave up 7 bases and J gave up 3 bases; unmatched junction bases: 12. The CDR3 has 15 residues. These data belong to a study of blood T cells in healthy people across ages. Sequencing was carried out using blood. The sequence derives from a woman aged 25-40 years in good health. This sequence joins TRBV12-3 or TRBV12-4 and TRBJ2-7, with 7 bases identical to TRBD1. The CDR3: CASTERDRPFYEQYF. The CDR3 coding sequence is TGTGCCAGCACTGAAAGGGACAGACCTTTCTACGAGCAGTACTTC.